A single sample gave rise to the 26 T cell receptor beta chains below, sequenced in a study of T cells in Graves' hyperthyroidism and ophthalmopathy. RNA transcripts provided the source from which TCR beta CDR3 regions were amplified. An initial round of RT-PCR targeting the TCR CDR3 relied on the HTBI primer set. TCRdb called the multiplex PCR reads again in MiXCR, with one record for every CDR3 protein. The sample shows about 570,000 distinct CDR3 sequences, roughly 50% of them seen only once. The sample taken for sequencing was peripheral blood or thyroid tissue (not recorded which). The receptors derive from an adult woman with Graves' disease, either hyperthyroidism or ophthalmopathy (not recorded which).

CDR3 residues: CASGTFHYEQYF. In DNA form, the CDR3 reads TGTGCCTCCGGGACCTTCCACTACGAGCAGTACTTC. This chain links TRBV9 with TRBJ2-7; D may be TRBD1 or TRBD2 (5 bases each). V lost 10 bases to trimming and J lost 3 bases, with 14 bases between them. The CDR3 totals 12 residues. Germline CDR1 reads SGDLS; CDR2 reads YYNGEE.

This clonotype was seen a few times. V and J are TRBV10-3 and TRBJ1-5; D not resolved. CDR1 is ENHRY, CDR2 SYGVKD, per germline. The CDR3 length is 14 residues. With 3 bases removed from V and 6 bases from J, the gap between germline ends came to 12 bases. DNA for the CDR3: TGTGCCATCAGTGAAAGTTCCCGAGCTCAGCCCCAGCATTTT. Its protein product is CAISESSRAQPQHF.

This clonotype was seen ten or more times. V usage is TRBV4-2 and J usage is TRBJ2-2; D ambiguous. CDR1 LGHNA and CDR2 YNFKEQ come from the germline V gene. The ends were cut back, 2 bases at V and 0 bases at J, with 1 base in the middle. CDR3 length: 13 residues. Here the CDR3 reads CASSQSNTGELFF. In DNA, the CDR3 is TGTGCCAGCAGCCAATCGAACACCGGGGAGCTGTTTTTT.

This clonotype has a handful of counts. V gene TRBV7-8 combines with J gene TRBJ2-7; 7 nucleotides line up with TRBD2. CDR3 size: 14 residues. With V trimmed by 1 base and J by 4 bases, 4 bases remained unmatched. Per germline, CDR1 SGHVS and CDR2 FQNEAQ. The DNA for the CDR3 is TGTGCCAGCAGCTTAGTATTGGGGGGGTACGAGCAGTACTTC. Translating it yields CASSLVLGGYEQYF.

The genes are TRBV27 and TRBJ2-7; 8 bases map to TRBD2. Unmatched junction bases numbered 5, after V lost 9 bases and J lost 4 bases. The CDR3 runs 12 residues. Germline V lookup: CDR1 MNHEY, CDR2 SMNVEV (reference sequence). CDR3 protein: CASAAGVYEQYF. Written as DNA, the CDR3 is TGTGCCAGTGCAGCGGGAGTATACGAGCAGTACTTC.

The chain combines TRBV20-1 with TRBJ2-3, with a weak D call TRBD1 (5 bases). From germline, CDR1 is DFQATT and CDR2 SNEGSKA (reference sequence). The CDR3 runs to 14 residues. V was trimmed by 3 bases and J by 0 bases, leaving 10 bases between them. The CDR3, as DNA: TGCAGTGCTAGCCGACAGCCAAGCACAGATACGCAGTATTTT. Translation: CSASRQPSTDTQYF.

Here the CDR3 DNA reads TGCGCCAGCAGCCAAGGTTTCCGGGAGCTGTTTTTT. Amino acids: CASSQGFRELFF. The J gene is TRBJ2-2, the V gene TRBV4-1; D call uncertain. The CDR3 covers 12 residues. Trimming left V 1 base short and J 9 bases short, with 6 bases between. Germline-derived CDR1 and CDR2 are MGHRA and YSYEKL.

This clonotype appeared many times. This chain links TRBV9 with TRBJ1-3; D is unresolved. CDR1 and CDR2 from the germline V gene are SGDLS and YYNGEE. Trimming cost V 3 bases and J 4 bases, with 5 bases left between them. The CDR3 covers 12 residues. Here the CDR3 reads CASSEVGNTIYF. The DNA of the CDR3 is TGTGCCAGCAGCGAGGTCGGAAACACCATATATTTT.

This clonotype turned up a few times. The J gene is TRBJ2-2, the V gene TRBV6-1; D might be TRBD2 (5 bases). The CDR3 runs 15 residues. V dropped 11 bases and J dropped 1 base, with 17 bases sitting between them. Germline CDR1 and CDR2: MNHNS and SASEGT. CDR3 sequence (DNA): TGTGCCGGTTCCTTCGGGGTTTGGAACACCGGGGAGCTGTTTTTT. As protein: CAGSFGVWNTGELFF.

This chain links TRBV2 with TRBJ2-7; D call uncertain. Germline CDR1 and CDR2: SNHLY and FYNNEI. This CDR3 contains 14 residues. With 3 bases removed from V and 0 bases from J, the gap between germline ends came to 9 bases. CDR3 nucleotides: TGTGCCAGCAGTGACCCCGGCTACTCCTACGAGCAGTACTTC. Its protein is CASSDPGYSYEQYF.

The chain links TRBV5-1 to TRBJ1-1, with D possibly TRBD1 on 5 matching bases. Trimming took 4 bases from V and 3 from J, leaving 13 bases between them. The CDR3 contains 14 residues. Germline loops: CDR1 SGHRS, CDR2 YFSETQ. The chain's CDR3 is CASSDGPGDTEAFF. The DNA for the CDR3 is TGCGCCAGCAGCGACGGTCCGGGGGACACTGAAGCTTTCTTT.

The rearrangement joins TRBV15 to TRBJ1-1; TRBD1 aligns across 10 bases. Germline V gene data show CDR1 as LNHNV and CDR2 as YYDKDF (reference sequence). The V gene end was trimmed by 5 bases and the J gene end by 13 bases; junction bases not matched to a gene: 13. The CDR3 totals 14 residues. CDR3 loop: CATSGQGGKGECFF. The CDR3 DNA reads as TGTGCCACCAGCGGACAGGGGGGCAAGGGCGAATGTTTCTTT.

This clonotype has more than one count but fewer than ten. The rearrangement links TRBV12-3 or TRBV12-4 to TRBJ1-2; no firm D call. Trimming took off 6 bases at V and 10 bases at J, with 18 bases between the two ends. CDR3 length: 13 amino acids. CDR3 amino acids: CASSPTPHRDYTF. As DNA, the CDR3 is TGTGCCAGCAGCCCTACACCCCATAGGGACTACACCTTC.

This sequence joins TRBV6-5 and TRBJ2-5, with 9 nucleotides matching TRBD2. This CDR3 region has 15 residues. The junction had 8 bases not matched to a gene; V was cut back by 2 bases and J by 7 bases. Germline V gene lookup returns CDR1 MNHEY and CDR2 SVGAGI. The CDR3 DNA reads as TGTGCCAGCAGTTACCCATCGGGAGCGGGAGGGACCCAGTACTTC. It yields the protein CASSYPSGAGGTQYF.

The gene calls are TRBV7-9 and TRBJ2-2; D is possibly TRBD2 (7 bases). The germline V and J ends were trimmed by 11 bases and 2 bases, with 18 bases remaining between them. The CDR3 is 15 amino acids. CDR1 is SEHNR, CDR2 FQNEAQ, per germline (reference sequence). The CDR3 DNA reads as TGTGCCGGACTGACGGGGGGCTCAAACACCGGGGAGCTGTTTTTT. Its translation is CAGLTGGSNTGELFF.

This clonotype was seen a handful of times. The rearrangement joins TRBV25-1 to TRBJ2-7; TRBD1 agrees at 7 bases. The CDR3 sequence is 15 residues long. From germline, CDR1 is MGHDK and CDR2 SYGVNS. J gave up 2 bases and V 7 bases, and 11 bases lay outside the gene matches. The CDR3 sequence is CASKSLGTATYEQYF. CDR3 in DNA: TGTGCCAGCAAGTCACTCGGGACAGCTACCTACGAGCAGTACTTC.

The rearrangement joins TRBV7-8 to TRBJ2-5, with a weak D call TRBD1 (6 bases). Trimming removed 5 bases at V and 9 bases at J, with 22 bases between. Germline V CDR1 and CDR2: SGHVS, FQNEAQ. CDR3 length: 15 residues. The CDR3 DNA reads as TGTGCCAGCAGCATTACAGGGCGGCCGAATCAGCCCCAGTACTTC. It codes for CASSITGRPNQPQYF.

On this clonotype: Mismatch with germline at one junction end may stem from a read error. The chain couples TRBV12-3 or TRBV12-4 to TRBJ2-7; D is undetermined. The CDR3 runs to 12 residues. CDR3 region: CASSLARLEQYF. The CDR3 DNA follows: TGTGCCAGCAGCTTAGCCAGGTTGGAGCAGTACTTC.

This clonotype was recorded at least ten times. The chain links TRBV20-1 to TRBJ2-5; TRBD2 is a possible D gene (5 bases). Trimming shortened V by 8 bases and J by 2 bases, and 9 bases separated the two germline ends. The length of the CDR3 is 11 residues. Germline lookup yields CDR1 DFQATT and CDR2 SNEGSKA (reference sequence). The CDR3 nucleotides are TGCAGTCTAAAGCGGCAAGAGACCCAGTACTTC. Protein product: CSLKRQETQYF.

This clonotype was found once. The chain has TRBV11-2 and TRBJ2-7, with D tentatively TRBD1 or TRBD2 (6 bases each). The germline V gene encodes CDR1 SGHAT and CDR2 FQNNGV. V shed 5 bases and J shed 3 bases, with 20 bases lying between them. The CDR3 spans 16 residues. DNA for the CDR3: TGTGCCAGCAGCCTGGAGGGACAAGCGGACCTCTACGAGCAGTACTTC. It yields the protein CASSLEGQADLYEQYF.

The rearrangement links TRBV5-1 to TRBJ1-1; D may be TRBD1 (6 bases). V was pared by 4 bases and J by 5 bases, with 15 bases between. The CDR3 totals 14 residues. Germline V gene data show CDR1 as SGHRS and CDR2 as YFSETQ. CDR3 nucleotide sequence: TGCGCCAGCAGCCCCAACTACAGGGAGACTGAAGCTTTCTTT. It codes for CASSPNYRETEAFF.

The CDR3: CASSRGGVNRLNTEAFF. The DNA of the CDR3 is TGTGCCAGCAGCCGGGGGGGGGTGAACAGGCTGAACACTGAAGCTTTCTTT. The chain uses TRBV7-6 and TRBJ1-1, with a tentative D call TRBD1 (5 bases). Germline-derived CDR1 and CDR2 are SGHVS and FNYEAQ. Trimming stripped 5 bases from V and 0 bases from J, with 19 bases between. The CDR3 has 17 residues.

J is TRBJ2-5 and V is TRBV15; 11 bases agree with TRBD2. The CDR3 is 16 amino acids. Germline V gives CDR1 LNHNV, CDR2 YYDKDF (reference sequence). J was trimmed by 5 bases and V by 7 bases; bases with no gene match: 12. CDR3 loop: CATTLGVAGGHETQYF. The CDR3 nucleotides read TGTGCCACCACCCTAGGGGTAGCGGGAGGGCACGAGACCCAGTACTTC.

The V and J genes are TRBV7-3 and TRBJ1-6; TRBD1 might be the D (6 bases). V lost 4 bases and J 9 bases, leaving 10 bases between the germline ends. CDR1 is SGHTA and CDR2 is FQGTGA in the germline V gene. The CDR3 contains 13 residues. The CDR3 DNA reads as TGTGCCAGCAGCTCCGAACAGGGTTCACCCCTCCACTTT. As protein: CASSSEQGSPLHF.

A word on this clonotype: The junction departs from germline at one end; a sequencing error may be responsible. The gene calls are TRBV5-5 and TRBJ2-5; the D is unclear. The germline gives CDR1 SGHKS, CDR2 YYEKEE (reference sequence). This CDR3 has 12 residues. DNA for the CDR3: TGCGCCAGCAGCTTGGATCTTGGGACCCAGTACTTC. Its protein product is CASSLDLGTQYF.

The gene calls are TRBV28 and TRBJ2-5; a weak D match, TRBD2 (5 bases). The V gene's germline CDR1 is MDHEN and CDR2 SYDVKM. Trimming took 3 bases from V and 2 from J, leaving 13 bases between them. The CDR3 spans 15 residues. This chain's CDR3 is CASSFGLGLQETQYF. The CDR3 nucleotides are TGTGCCAGCAGTTTTGGTTTAGGACTTCAAGAGACCCAGTACTTC. Together with reference TRBV28 and TRBJ2-5, the CDR3 gives the full variable domain: DVKVTQSSRYLVKRTGEKVFLECVQDMDHENMFWYRQDPGLGLRLIYFSYDVKMKEKGDIPEGYSVSREKKERFSLILESASTNQTSMYLCASSFGLGLQETQYFGPGTRLLVL.